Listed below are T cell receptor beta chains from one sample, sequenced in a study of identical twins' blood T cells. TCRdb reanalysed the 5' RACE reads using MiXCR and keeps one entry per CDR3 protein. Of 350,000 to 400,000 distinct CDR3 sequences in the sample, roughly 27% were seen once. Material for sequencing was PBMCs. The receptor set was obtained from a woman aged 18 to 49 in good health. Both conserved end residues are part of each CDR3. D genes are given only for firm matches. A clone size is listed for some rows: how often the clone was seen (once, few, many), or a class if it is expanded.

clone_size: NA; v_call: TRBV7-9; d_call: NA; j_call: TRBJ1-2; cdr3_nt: TGTGCCAGCAGTCAGCGGGACCTTCATGGCTACACCTTC; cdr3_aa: CASSQRDLHGYTF
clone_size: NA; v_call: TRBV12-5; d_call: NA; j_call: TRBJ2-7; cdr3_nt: TGTGCTAGTGGCCCTCAGGGGAATTACGAGCAGTACTTC; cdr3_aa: CASGPQGNYEQYF
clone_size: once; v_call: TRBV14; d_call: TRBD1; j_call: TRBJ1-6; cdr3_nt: TGTGCCAGCCGGAGGACAGGGGCAGAAGTTAATTCACCCCTCCACTTT; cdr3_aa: CASRRTGAEVNSPLHF
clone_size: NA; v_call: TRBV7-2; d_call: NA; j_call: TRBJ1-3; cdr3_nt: TGTGCCAGCATCCAAGGGGAAGGTCTCAACACCATATATTTT; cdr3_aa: CASIQGEGLNTIYF
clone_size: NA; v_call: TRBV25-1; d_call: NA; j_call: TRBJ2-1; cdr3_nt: TGTGCCACCAGTTCGAGGTCGACTTACAATGAGCAGTTCTTC; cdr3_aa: CATSSRSTYNEQFF
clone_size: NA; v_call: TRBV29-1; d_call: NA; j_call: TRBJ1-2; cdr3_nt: TGCAGCGTTCAGGCTTACTATGGCTACACCTTC; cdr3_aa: CSVQAYYGYTF
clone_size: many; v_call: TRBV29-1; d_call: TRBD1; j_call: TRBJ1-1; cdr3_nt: TGCAGCGTTCCGGACAGGGAAGACACTGAAGCTTTCTTT; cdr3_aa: CSVPDREDTEAFF
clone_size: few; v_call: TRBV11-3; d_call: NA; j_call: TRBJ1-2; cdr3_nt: TGTGCCAGCAGCCCGGACAGCTTCCCACTCTTCTATGGCTACACCTTC; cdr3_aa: CASSPDSFPLFYGYTF
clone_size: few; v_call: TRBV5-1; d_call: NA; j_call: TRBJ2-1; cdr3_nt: TGCGCCAGCAGCTCCGAGTACAATGAGCAGTTCTTC; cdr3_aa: CASSSEYNEQFF
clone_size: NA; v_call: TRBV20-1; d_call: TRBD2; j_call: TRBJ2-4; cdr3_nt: TGCAGTGCTACCTCCGGGACTAGAACTCGAGACATTCAGTACTTC; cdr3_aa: CSATSGTRTRDIQYF